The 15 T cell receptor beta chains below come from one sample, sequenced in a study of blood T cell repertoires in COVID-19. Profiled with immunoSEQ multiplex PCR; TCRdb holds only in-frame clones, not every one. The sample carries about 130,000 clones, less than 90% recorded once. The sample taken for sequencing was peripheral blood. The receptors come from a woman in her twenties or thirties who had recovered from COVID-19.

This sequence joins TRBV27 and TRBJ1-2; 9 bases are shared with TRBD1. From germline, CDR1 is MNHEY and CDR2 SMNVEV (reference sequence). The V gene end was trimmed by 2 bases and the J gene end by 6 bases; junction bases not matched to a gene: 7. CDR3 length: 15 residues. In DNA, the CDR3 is TGTGCCAGCAGTTTAGGGACAGGGATAGTAAATGGCTACACCTTC. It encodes CASSLGTGIVNGYTF.

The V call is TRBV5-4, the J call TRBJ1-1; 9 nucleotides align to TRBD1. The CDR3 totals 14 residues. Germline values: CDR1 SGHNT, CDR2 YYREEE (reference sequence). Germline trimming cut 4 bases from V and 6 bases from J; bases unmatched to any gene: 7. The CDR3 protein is CASSTGQGRAEAFF. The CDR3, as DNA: TGTGCCAGCAGCACAGGACAGGGGCGAGCTGAAGCTTTCTTT.

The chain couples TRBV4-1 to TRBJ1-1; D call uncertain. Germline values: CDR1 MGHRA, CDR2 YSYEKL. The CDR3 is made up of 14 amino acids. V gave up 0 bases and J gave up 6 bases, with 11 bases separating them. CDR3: CASSQDREHPEAFF. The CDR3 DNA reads TGCGCCAGCAGCCAAGATCGGGAACACCCTGAAGCTTTCTTT.

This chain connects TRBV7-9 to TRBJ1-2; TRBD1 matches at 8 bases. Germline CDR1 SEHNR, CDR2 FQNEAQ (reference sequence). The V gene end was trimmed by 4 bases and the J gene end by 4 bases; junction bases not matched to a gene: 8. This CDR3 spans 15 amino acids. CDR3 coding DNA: TGTGCCAGCAGCTCCGGACAGGGCGGGATCTATGGCTACACCTTC. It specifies CASSSGQGGIYGYTF.

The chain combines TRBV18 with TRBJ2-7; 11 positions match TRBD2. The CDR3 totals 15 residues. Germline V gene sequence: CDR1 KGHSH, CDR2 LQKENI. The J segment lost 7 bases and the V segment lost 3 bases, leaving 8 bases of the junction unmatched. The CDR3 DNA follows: TGTGCCAGCTCACCCCTACTAGCGGGAGTAGAAGAGCAGTACTTC. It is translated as CASSPLLAGVEEQYF.

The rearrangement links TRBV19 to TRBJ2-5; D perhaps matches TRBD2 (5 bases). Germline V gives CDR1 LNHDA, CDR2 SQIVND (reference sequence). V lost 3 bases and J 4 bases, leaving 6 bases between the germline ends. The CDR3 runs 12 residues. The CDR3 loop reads CASSMGRETQYF. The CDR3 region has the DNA TGTGCCAGTAGTATGGGGAGAGAGACCCAGTACTTC.

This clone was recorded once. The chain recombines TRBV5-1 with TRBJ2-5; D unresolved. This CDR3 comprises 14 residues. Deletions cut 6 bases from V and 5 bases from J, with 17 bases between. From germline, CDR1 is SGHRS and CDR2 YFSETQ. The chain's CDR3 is CASTPRGPSETQYF. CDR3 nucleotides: TGCGCCAGCACCCCCCGAGGTCCCTCCGAGACCCAGTACTTC.

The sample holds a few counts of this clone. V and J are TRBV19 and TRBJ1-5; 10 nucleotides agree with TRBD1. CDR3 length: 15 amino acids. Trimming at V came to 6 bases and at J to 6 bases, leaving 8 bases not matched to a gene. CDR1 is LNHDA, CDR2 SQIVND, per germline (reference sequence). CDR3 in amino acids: CASSATGGYRQPQHF. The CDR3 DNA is TGTGCCAGTAGCGCGACAGGGGGCTACCGTCAGCCCCAGCATTTT. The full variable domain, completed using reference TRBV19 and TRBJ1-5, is DGGITQSPKYLFRKEGQNVTLSCEQNLNHDAMYWYRQDPGQGLRLIYYSQIVNDFQKGDIAEGYSVSREKKESFPLTVTSAQKNPTAFYLCASSATGGYRQPQHFGDGTRLSIL.

The CDR3: CASSANLDSINQPQHF. DNA for the CDR3: TGTGCCAGCAGCGCAAACCTGGACAGCATCAATCAGCCCCAGCATTTT. This rearrangement joins TRBV14 to TRBJ1-5; tentatively, D is TRBD1 (6 bases). The V gene's germline CDR1 is SGHDN and CDR2 FVKESK. The CDR3 contains 16 residues. The V gene lost 5 bases and the J gene lost 3 bases, with 17 bases spanning the gap.

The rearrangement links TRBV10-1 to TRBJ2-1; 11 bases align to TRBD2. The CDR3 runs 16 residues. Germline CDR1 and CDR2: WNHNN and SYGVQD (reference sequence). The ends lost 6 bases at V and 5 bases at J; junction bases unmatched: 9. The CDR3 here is CASSLAPGLADNEQFF. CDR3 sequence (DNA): TGCGCCAGCAGCCTAGCCCCGGGACTAGCGGACAATGAGCAGTTCTTC.

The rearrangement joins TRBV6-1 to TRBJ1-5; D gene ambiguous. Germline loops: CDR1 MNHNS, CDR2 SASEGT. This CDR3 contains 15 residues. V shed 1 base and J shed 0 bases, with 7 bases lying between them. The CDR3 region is CASSEEQISNQPQHF. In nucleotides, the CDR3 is TGTGCCAGCAGTGAAGAACAGATTAGCAATCAGCCCCAGCATTTT.

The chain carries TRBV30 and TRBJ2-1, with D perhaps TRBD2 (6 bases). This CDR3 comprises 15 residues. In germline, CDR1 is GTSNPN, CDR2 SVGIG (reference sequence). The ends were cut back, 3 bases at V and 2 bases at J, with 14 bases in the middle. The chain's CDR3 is CAWSGDSYPYNEQFF. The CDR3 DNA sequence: TGTGCCTGGAGCGGGGACTCCTACCCCTACAATGAGCAGTTCTTC.

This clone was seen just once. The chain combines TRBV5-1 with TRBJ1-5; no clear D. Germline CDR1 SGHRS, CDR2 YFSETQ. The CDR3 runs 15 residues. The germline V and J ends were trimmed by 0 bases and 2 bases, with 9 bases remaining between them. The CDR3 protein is CASSLGQAGNQPQHF. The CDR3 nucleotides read TGCGCCAGCAGCTTGGGGCAGGCTGGCAATCAGCCCCAGCATTTT.

In DNA form, the CDR3 reads TGTGCCAGCGGGACTAGCGGGGGGGACTACAATGAGCAGTTCTTC. It yields the protein CASGTSGGDYNEQFF. This chain links TRBV2 with TRBJ2-1, with TRBD2 matching over 16 bases. The CDR3 spans 15 residues. The germline V gene has CDR1 SNHLY and CDR2 FYNNEI. V shed 8 bases, J shed 3 bases, and the junction held 1 base outside the gene matches.

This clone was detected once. CDR3 amino acids: CASSSRTSGFYNEQFF. The CDR3, as DNA: TGTGCCAGCAGCTCTCGGACTAGCGGGTTCTACAATGAGCAGTTCTTC. The rearrangement joins TRBV3-1 (or the pseudogene TRBV3-2) to TRBJ2-1; 11 nucleotides align to TRBD2. CDR1 LGHDT and CDR2 YNNKEL come from the germline V gene (reference sequence). This CDR3 is built from 16 residues. Trimming took 5 bases from V and 3 from J; bases not matched to a gene: 6.